This TCR beta chain was retrieved from a study of blood T cell repertoires in COVID-19 (dated by TCRdb to 2020 to 2022). For context, the study as a whole: Samples covering the acute and convalescent phases of COVID-19 were provided by collaborators in the United States, Italy and Spain. A freely available public database, intended as a resource for researchers studying the immune response to SARS-CoV-2, is where the repertoires were released. Deeply sampled blood TCRbeta repertoires from subjects exposed to, actively infected with, or recovered from COVID-19 were included in the dataset. Where available, HLA class I and class II types were obtained from metadata supplied by the sample provider rather than from assay-based typing. The samples were drawn from two sources: the first 160 participants of the ongoing ImmuneRACE study, and over 950 subjects contributed by 6 global collaborators. The prospective study material was composed of cDNA or gDNA derived from T cells, B-cell-depleted T cells, or PBMCs. Sample metadata almost always included a de-identified subject ID, COVID-19 status, age in years and sex.

With regard to this clone: No cognate antigen has been identified for it. Within one base of it there is no much larger clone, and no base qualities were kept.

General conclusions and limits of the study: Clinical and demographic metadata were provided uncurated, with the amount varying by source and participant.

The CDR3 covers 14 residues, taking in both the cysteine and the phenylalanine. Only the CDR3 DNA stays, 42 bases, in frame from base 1. Enrolling through a virtual design, the prospective study's participants ranged in age from roughly 18 to 100 years and lived across some 23 United States geographic areas. Cohort assignment in the prospective study relied on participant-reported clinical history from a screening survey and a study questionnaire. Mobile phlebotomists in the prospective study collected whole blood, serum and a nasopharyngeal or oropharyngeal swab from every participant. Participants in the prospective study had the option to provide additional blood draws and questionnaires over an approximately 2-month period. Before DNA extraction, prospective study blood samples were shipped either frozen or at room temperature. TCRbeta CDR3 regions were amplified from genomic DNA by means of the immunoSEQ Assay, a bias-controlled multiplex PCR. On the study's bioinformatics: The number of nucleated cells in each sample was estimated from the amplification of reference gene primers within the assay. Sequence reads were collapsed and filtered to measure the absolute abundance of every unique TCRbeta CDR3 rearrangement. For each sample, productive Simpson clonality was calculated as the square root of Simpson's diversity index across productive rearrangements. TCRdb's version of the immuneACCESS table is confined to in-frame rearrangements and falls short of the full clone set. An unresolved V gene accounts for under half of the shortfall where checked; the remainder is of unknown origin. V and J calls and clone size come straight from that table; D and trimming were deduced from the DNA. The sample data list approximately 180,000 clones, and approximately 79% of these were observed just once. 4% to 6.5% of the sample lies in the top ten.

The sequence joins TRBV12-2 to TRBJ2-5; the DNA was not compared with TRBD2, the D call given in the table. TRBV12-2 is given as a pseudogene. The sample taken for sequencing was PBMCs or T cells enriched from blood (not recorded which). The receptor's source is an older woman with acute COVID-19. The CDR3 here reads CASRLAAPGETQYF. In nucleotides, the sequence is TGTGCAAGTCGCCTAGCAGCGCCGGGTGAGACCCAGTACTTC.